These T cell receptor beta chains were read from a single sample in a study of PD-L1 blockade in urothelial cancer. The table came from immunoSEQ multiplex PCR; TCRdb's copy has only in-frame clones and leaves some out. Of fewer than 65,000 clones in the sample, about 81% were seen once. The sample here was PBMCs, taken around atezolizumab (anti-PD-L1) treatment. The receptor set was obtained from a man between 65 and 79 years old with urothelial cancer. Each CDR3 is given with its conserved first and last residue. The order of the fields is J gene, V gene, D gene, clone size, CDR3 protein, CDR3 DNA. D genes are given only for firm matches. Rows give clone size only sometimes, using once, few, many, or a class for an expanded clone.

j_gene: TRBJ2-3; v_gene: TRBV1; d_gene: .; abundance: .; CDR3aa: CTSSQDYYTDTQYF; CDR3nt: TGCACCAGCAGCCAAGATTACTACACAGATACGCAGTATTTT
j_gene: TRBJ2-5; v_gene: TRBV7-2; d_gene: .; abundance: few; CDR3aa: CASSPPERAKETQYF; CDR3nt: TGTGCCAGCAGCCCCCCGGAGCGGGCCAAAGAGACCCAGTACTTC
j_gene: TRBJ1-5; v_gene: TRBV28; d_gene: TRBD1; abundance: .; CDR3aa: CASSLDRAGQPQHF; CDR3nt: TGTGCCAGCAGCCTTGACAGGGCGGGTCAGCCCCAGCATTTT
j_gene: TRBJ2-5; v_gene: TRBV11-3; d_gene: .; abundance: few; CDR3aa: CASSLGPRETQYF; CDR3nt: TGTGCCAGCAGCTTAGGGCCTAGGGAGACCCAGTACTTC
j_gene: TRBJ2-3; v_gene: TRBV6-5; d_gene: TRBD2; abundance: .; CDR3aa: CASGLGRVTDTQYF; CDR3nt: TGTGCCAGCGGACTCGGGAGGGTCACAGATACGCAGTATTTT
j_gene: TRBJ2-1; v_gene: TRBV15; d_gene: TRBD2; abundance: .; CDR3aa: CATSKEGNGRTDNEQFF; CDR3nt: TGTGCCACCAGCAAAGAAGGTAACGGGAGGACCGACAATGAGCAGTTCTTC
j_gene: TRBJ2-3; v_gene: TRBV2; d_gene: .; abundance: .; CDR3aa: CASSGDSVHTDTQYF; CDR3nt: TGTGCCAGCAGTGGGGACTCCGTCCACACAGATACGCAGTATTTT
j_gene: TRBJ1-5; v_gene: TRBV6-1; d_gene: TRBD1; abundance: few; CDR3aa: CASSPTGGGGQPQHF; CDR3nt: TGTGCCAGCAGTCCGACAGGGGGGGGAGGTCAGCCCCAGCATTTT
j_gene: TRBJ2-3; v_gene: TRBV9; d_gene: .; abundance: .; CDR3aa: CASRDYTDTQYF; CDR3nt: TGTGCCAGCCGAGACTACACAGATACGCAGTATTTT
j_gene: TRBJ2-1; v_gene: TRBV5-4; d_gene: TRBD1; abundance: .; CDR3aa: CASSSGQEFVLTDEQFF; CDR3nt: TGTGCCAGCAGCTCGGGACAGGAGTTTGTGTTAACGGATGAGCAGTTCTTC
j_gene: TRBJ1-4; v_gene: TRBV9; d_gene: .; abundance: .; CDR3aa: CASSGGSSNEKLFF; CDR3nt: TGTGCCAGCAGCGGCGGGTCTTCTAATGAAAAACTGTTTTTT
j_gene: TRBJ2-6; v_gene: TRBV19; d_gene: .; abundance: few; CDR3aa: CASKDGAGANVLTF; CDR3nt: TGTGCCAGTAAAGACGGGGCTGGGGCCAACGTCCTGACTTTC
j_gene: TRBJ2-7; v_gene: TRBV20-1; d_gene: .; abundance: .; CDR3aa: CSARWAEEQYF; CDR3nt: TGCAGTGCTAGATGGGCTGAAGAGCAGTACTTC
j_gene: TRBJ2-7; v_gene: TRBV27; d_gene: .; abundance: .; CDR3aa: CASSFRASDLLYEQYF; CDR3nt: TGTGCCAGCAGTTTCAGGGCTAGTGACCTCCTATACGAGCAGTACTTC
j_gene: TRBJ2-7; v_gene: TRBV6-1; d_gene: TRBD2; abundance: .; CDR3aa: CASRIAGGSTYEQYF; CDR3nt: TGTGCCAGCAGGATAGCGGGAGGCTCTACCTACGAGCAGTACTTC
j_gene: TRBJ2-2; v_gene: TRBV19; d_gene: TRBD2; abundance: .; CDR3aa: CASSSQRRGVAGELFF; CDR3nt: TGTGCCAGTAGTTCCCAAAGGCGGGGGGTGGCCGGGGAGCTGTTTTTT
j_gene: TRBJ2-7; v_gene: TRBV11-2; d_gene: .; abundance: .; CDR3aa: CASSETEYEQYF; CDR3nt: TGTGCCAGCAGTGAGACAGAATACGAGCAGTACTTC
j_gene: TRBJ1-5; v_gene: TRBV6-1; d_gene: .; abundance: .; CDR3aa: CASSEGQFNQPQHF; CDR3nt: TGTGCCAGCAGTGAAGGACAGTTCAATCAGCCCCAGCATTTT
j_gene: TRBJ1-5; v_gene: TRBV28; d_gene: .; abundance: .; CDR3aa: CASRVQTGTPDTAQHF; CDR3nt: TGTGCCAGCAGGGTCCAGACCGGGACTCCGGACACGGCCCAGCATTTT
j_gene: TRBJ2-3; v_gene: TRBV7-9; d_gene: .; abundance: .; CDR3aa: CASSSPRADTQYF; CDR3nt: TGTGCCAGCAGCTCCCCGAGAGCAGATACGCAGTATTTT
j_gene: TRBJ1-1; v_gene: TRBV14; d_gene: TRBD1; abundance: .; CDR3aa: CASSQARGPGGGAFF; CDR3nt: TGTGCCAGCAGCCAAGCAAGGGGGCCCGGTGGGGGCGCTTTCTTT
j_gene: TRBJ2-2; v_gene: TRBV11-3; d_gene: TRBD2; abundance: .; CDR3aa: CASSLGTSLSGELFF; CDR3nt: TGTGCCAGCAGCTTAGGGACTAGCTTGTCCGGGGAGCTGTTTTTT
j_gene: TRBJ2-6; v_gene: TRBV27; d_gene: .; abundance: .; CDR3aa: CASSLGARGSYSGANVLTF; CDR3nt: TGTGCCAGCAGTTTAGGGGCGAGAGGTTCTTACTCTGGGGCCAACGTCCTGACTTTC
j_gene: TRBJ2-5; v_gene: TRBV7-7; d_gene: .; abundance: .; CDR3aa: CASSSSPGRETQYF; CDR3nt: TGTGCTAGCAGCTCCTCCCCTGGGAGAGAGACCCAGTACTTC
j_gene: TRBJ2-2; v_gene: TRBV6-1; d_gene: TRBD1; abundance: .; CDR3aa: CASSEYSLGQGTTGELFF; CDR3nt: TGTGCCAGCAGTGAATATTCCCTGGGACAGGGAACAACCGGGGAGCTGTTTTTT
j_gene: TRBJ2-5; v_gene: TRBV9; d_gene: TRBD1; abundance: .; CDR3aa: CASSATGVQETQYF; CDR3nt: TGTGCCAGCAGCGCTACAGGGGTCCAAGAGACCCAGTACTTC
j_gene: TRBJ2-3; v_gene: TRBV5-8; d_gene: TRBD2; abundance: .; CDR3aa: CASSAGLERSTDTQYF; CDR3nt: TGTGCCAGCAGCGCGGGACTAGAAAGAAGCACAGATACGCAGTATTTT
j_gene: TRBJ2-7; v_gene: TRBV2; d_gene: TRBD1; abundance: once; CDR3aa: CASRPRQGSYYEQYF; CDR3nt: TGTGCCAGCAGGCCTCGACAGGGGTCGTACTACGAGCAGTACTTC
j_gene: TRBJ2-7; v_gene: TRBV5-1; d_gene: .; abundance: .; CDR3aa: CASSLGRGQVYEQYF; CDR3nt: TGCGCCAGCAGCTTGGGGCGGGGTCAAGTCTACGAGCAGTACTTC
j_gene: TRBJ1-5; v_gene: TRBV30; d_gene: .; abundance: .; CDR3aa: CAWSVRQYNQPQHF; CDR3nt: TGTGCCTGGAGTGTACGCCAGTACAATCAGCCCCAGCATTTT
j_gene: TRBJ1-1; v_gene: TRBV27; d_gene: .; abundance: .; CDR3aa: CASSPDSNTEAFF; CDR3nt: TGTGCCAGCAGCCCAGACTCGAACACTGAAGCTTTCTTT
j_gene: TRBJ2-3; v_gene: TRBV7-9; d_gene: .; abundance: .; CDR3aa: CASSTSGNTDTQYF; CDR3nt: TGTGCCAGCAGCACCTCAGGGAACACAGATACGCAGTATTTT
j_gene: TRBJ2-2; v_gene: TRBV18; d_gene: .; abundance: .; CDR3aa: CASSPYVDSGELFF; CDR3nt: TGTGCCAGCTCACCGTACGTTGACTCCGGGGAGCTGTTTTTT
j_gene: TRBJ2-1; v_gene: TRBV9; d_gene: TRBD2; abundance: once; CDR3aa: CASSVEPAGVYNEQFF; CDR3nt: TGTGCCAGCAGCGTAGAGCCAGCGGGGGTTTACAATGAGCAGTTCTTC
j_gene: TRBJ1-4; v_gene: TRBV11-2; d_gene: TRBD1; abundance: .; CDR3aa: CASSHIIQGATDNEKLFF; CDR3nt: TGTGCCAGCAGCCATATAATACAGGGGGCGACTGATAATGAAAAACTGTTTTTT
j_gene: TRBJ2-2; v_gene: TRBV6-5; d_gene: .; abundance: .; CDR3aa: CASIPTGGDTGELFF; CDR3nt: TGTGCCAGCATCCCCACCGGGGGTGACACCGGGGAGCTGTTTTTT
j_gene: TRBJ2-4; v_gene: TRBV28; d_gene: .; abundance: once; CDR3aa: CASIEGVGAKNIQYF; CDR3nt: TGTGCCAGCATCGAGGGAGTGGGGGCCAAAAACATTCAGTACTTC
j_gene: TRBJ2-5; v_gene: TRBV9; d_gene: .; abundance: .; CDR3aa: CASSVVPDTAGETQYF; CDR3nt: TGTGCCAGCAGCGTGGTACCCGACACAGCAGGGGAGACCCAGTACTTC
j_gene: TRBJ1-6; v_gene: TRBV11-2; d_gene: .; abundance: .; CDR3aa: CASSDVEERNSPLHF; CDR3nt: TGTGCCAGCAGCGACGTCGAGGAACGTAATTCACCCCTCCACTTT
j_gene: TRBJ1-1; v_gene: TRBV19; d_gene: .; abundance: .; CDR3aa: CASSILTMNTEAFF; CDR3nt: TGTGCCAGTAGTATATTGACTATGAACACTGAAGCTTTCTTT
j_gene: TRBJ1-1; v_gene: TRBV29-1; d_gene: .; abundance: .; CDR3aa: CSVAGGAEAFF; CDR3nt: TGCAGCGTTGCGGGGGGCGCGGAAGCTTTCTTT
j_gene: TRBJ1-2; v_gene: TRBV6-1; d_gene: TRBD1; abundance: .; CDR3aa: CASSGTGGDGYTF; CDR3nt: TGTGCCAGCAGTGGGACAGGGGGCGATGGCTACACCTTC
j_gene: TRBJ2-3; v_gene: TRBV29-1; d_gene: .; abundance: .; CDR3aa: CSVETGRTDTQYF; CDR3nt: TGCAGCGTTGAAACAGGGCGCACAGATACGCAGTATTTT
j_gene: TRBJ1-5; v_gene: TRBV11-2; d_gene: TRBD1; abundance: .; CDR3aa: CASSLAGDRQPQHF; CDR3nt: TGTGCCAGCAGCTTAGCCGGGGACAGACAGCCCCAGCATTTT
j_gene: TRBJ2-7; v_gene: TRBV18; d_gene: TRBD1; abundance: .; CDR3aa: CASSPGTDYEQYF; CDR3nt: TGTGCCAGCTCCCCTGGGACAGACTACGAGCAGTACTTC
j_gene: TRBJ2-7; v_gene: TRBV11-3; d_gene: .; abundance: .; CDR3aa: CASSLDKARGDEQYF; CDR3nt: TGTGCCAGCAGCTTAGATAAGGCCAGGGGAGACGAGCAGTACTTC
j_gene: TRBJ2-1; v_gene: TRBV5-1; d_gene: TRBD1; abundance: .; CDR3aa: CASRPTGGENNEQFF; CDR3nt: TGCGCCAGCAGGCCCACAGGGGGTGAGAACAATGAGCAGTTCTTC
j_gene: TRBJ2-1; v_gene: TRBV28; d_gene: TRBD1; abundance: .; CDR3aa: CASSLDRGPYNEQFF; CDR3nt: TGTGCCAGCAGTTTAGACAGGGGGCCCTACAATGAGCAGTTCTTC